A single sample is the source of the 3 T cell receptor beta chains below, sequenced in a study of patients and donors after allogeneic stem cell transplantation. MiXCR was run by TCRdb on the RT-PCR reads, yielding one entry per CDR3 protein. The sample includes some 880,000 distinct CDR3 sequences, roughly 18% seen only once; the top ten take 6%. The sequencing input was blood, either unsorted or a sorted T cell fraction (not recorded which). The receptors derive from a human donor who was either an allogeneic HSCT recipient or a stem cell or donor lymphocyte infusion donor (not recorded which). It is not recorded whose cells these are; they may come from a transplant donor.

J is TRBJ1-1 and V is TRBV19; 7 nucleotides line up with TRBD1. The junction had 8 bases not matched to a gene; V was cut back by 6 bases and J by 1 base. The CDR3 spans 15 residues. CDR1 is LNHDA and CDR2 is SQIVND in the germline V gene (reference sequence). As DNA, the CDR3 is TGTGCCAGTAGCAGAAGGGACAGCGGGAACACTGAAGCTTTCTTT. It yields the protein CASSRRDSGNTEAFF.

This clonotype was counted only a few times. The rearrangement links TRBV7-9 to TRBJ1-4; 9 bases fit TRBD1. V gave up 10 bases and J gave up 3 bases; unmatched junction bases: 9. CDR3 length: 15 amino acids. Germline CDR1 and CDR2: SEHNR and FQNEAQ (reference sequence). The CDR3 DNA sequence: TGTGCCATAACAGGGGGCGCGATTCCTAATGAAAAACTGTTTTTT. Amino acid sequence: CAITGGAIPNEKLFF.

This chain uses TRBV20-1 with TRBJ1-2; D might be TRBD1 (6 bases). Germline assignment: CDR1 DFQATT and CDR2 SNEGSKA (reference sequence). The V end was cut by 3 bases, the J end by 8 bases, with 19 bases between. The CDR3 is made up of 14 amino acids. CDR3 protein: CSARDLRGIGGYTF. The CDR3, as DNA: TGCAGTGCTAGGGACCTTAGGGGGATCGGAGGCTACACCTTC.